This TCR beta chain was recovered during a study of cytomegalovirus exposure and HLA in healthy donors. V was clipped by 3 bases and J by 7 bases, with 6 bases between them. The germline V gene encodes CDR1 SGHNT and CDR2 YENEEA. The CDR3 covers 11 residues. Researchers ran the PCR with 60 Vbeta and 13 Jbeta primers. Authors' processing steps: In a later analysis, about 12 million of approximately 86 million unique beta chains occurred in at least two donors. Repertoires were generated with immunoSEQ multiplex PCR, while TCRdb's copy carries only in-frame clones and drops some. That table is the source of V, J and clone size, and D and trimming were worked out from the DNA. The table includes 170,000 or so clones, roughly 79% detected once. In its sample, this clone was seen a few times.

The chain recombines TRBV11-3 with TRBJ1-1; D call uncertain. The TCR was taken from a male donor in good health and CMV-seronegative. Sequencing used PBMCs. For the CDR3, the DNA is TGTGCCAGCAGCTTTGGAGGTGAAGCTTTCTTT. Its translation is CASSFGGEAFF.